The 21 T cell receptor beta chains reported below all come from one sample, sequenced in a study of read filtering for tumor transcriptome and immune sequencing. The library was built from about 400 ng RNA with molecular barcoded adaptors for alpha/delta and beta/gamma chains. TCRdb reanalysed the reads using MiXCR and keeps one entry per CDR3 protein. The sample shows about 62,000 distinct CDR3 sequences, around 19% of them seen only once. The specimen sequenced was a population of CD138-negative cells sorted from bone marrow. These receptors were obtained from a donor at least 40 years old with multiple myeloma.

At least ten counts were recorded for this clonotype. This chain links TRBV28 with TRBJ2-3, with 9 bases fitting TRBD2. There are 14 residues in the CDR3. V was pared by 10 bases and J by 2 bases, with 7 bases of the junction left unmatched. In germline, CDR1 is MDHEN, CDR2 SYDVKM. This CDR3 is CAIRLAGATDTQYF. In DNA form, the CDR3 reads TGTGCCATCCGGTTAGCGGGAGCCACAGATACGCAGTATTTT.

The gene calls are TRBV21-1 and TRBJ1-1. TRBV21-1 is termed a pseudogene. The CDR3 spans 15 residues. CDR3 loop: CASSEDSGGDTEAFF. The CDR3 bases are TGTGCCAGCAGCGAAGATTCGGGAGGGGACACTGAAGCTTTCTTT.

This clonotype was counted many times. The genes are TRBV5-1 and TRBJ2-7; perhaps TRBD1 as D (5 bases). The CDR3 contains 15 residues. Germline assignment: CDR1 SGHRS and CDR2 YFSETQ. V was pared by 2 bases and J by 3 bases, with 15 bases between. The CDR3 spells CASSFGWGGNYEQYF. For the CDR3, the DNA is TGCGCCAGCAGCTTCGGGTGGGGCGGAAACTACGAGCAGTACTTC. The variable domain in full, with the rest retrieved from reference TRBV5-1 and TRBJ2-7, is KAGVTQTPRYLIKTRGQQVTLSCSPISGHRSVSWYQQTPGQGLQFLFEYFSETQRNKGNFPGRFSGRQFSNSRSEMNVSTLELGDSALYLCASSFGWGGNYEQYFGPGTRLTVT.

This clonotype has ten or more counts. This chain links TRBV4-2 with TRBJ2-1, with D possibly called TRBD1 or TRBD2 (6 bases each). The V end was cut by 0 bases, the J end by 5 bases, with 20 bases between. Germline lookup yields CDR1 LGHNA and CDR2 YNFKEQ. The CDR3 is 18 amino acids. For the CDR3, the DNA is TGTGCCAGCAGCCAAGAGTGGTTTAGGGGGGCCGGGGACAATGAGCAGTTCTTC. This translates into CASSQEWFRGAGDNEQFF.

This clonotype has at least ten counts. One end of the junction varies from germline; a read error may be responsible. The chain uses TRBV20-1 and TRBJ2-3, with 7 bases that match TRBD1. Germline lookup yields CDR1 DFQATT and CDR2 SNEGSKA (reference sequence). The CDR3 extends over 16 amino acids. CDR3 DNA sequence: TGCAGTGCTCACCTCCCAGGACAGGCGCCCACAGATACGCAGTACTTT. This translates into CSAHLPGQAPTDTQYF.

The table lists this clonotype with many counts. The rearrangement joins TRBV6-2 or TRBV6-3 to TRBJ1-1, with 11 bases matching TRBD1. The ends lost 9 bases at V and 5 bases at J; junction bases unmatched: 8. This CDR3 is built from 14 residues. The germline V gene has CDR1 MNHEY and CDR2 SVGEGT. The CDR3 protein is CASILGQGGTEAFF. The CDR3 coding sequence is TGTGCCAGTATATTGGGACAGGGGGGTACTGAAGCTTTCTTT.

This clonotype was counted many times. This chain joins TRBV7-2 and TRBJ2-1, with a possible D match to TRBD1 (6 bases). Germline V gene data show CDR1 as SGHTA and CDR2 as FQGNSA. The CDR3 has 17 amino acids. V lost 1 base, J lost 5 bases, and 18 bases lay in between. The CDR3, as DNA: TGTGCCAGCAGCTTAGATTGGGGACAAAGTACCCACAATGAGCAGTTCTTC. Protein sequence: CASSLDWGQSTHNEQFF.

This clonotype has ten or more counts. V and J are TRBV6-1 and TRBJ2-1; unclear D gene. V was pared by 3 bases and J by 0 bases, with 9 bases between. Germline CDR1 and CDR2: MNHNS and SASEGT. The CDR3 spans 15 residues. CDR3 region: CASSEDRSSYNEQFF. CDR3 DNA: TGTGCCAGCAGTGAGGACCGGAGCTCCTACAATGAGCAGTTCTTC.

This clonotype was seen many times. The V call is TRBV5-6, the J call TRBJ2-5; weak D call: TRBD1 (5 bases). CDR1 SGHDT and CDR2 YYEEEE come from the germline V gene. With 2 bases removed from V and 5 bases from J, the gap between germline ends came to 13 bases. CDR3 length: 14 amino acids. CDR3 residues: CASSFGQNGETQYF. CDR3 sequence (DNA): TGTGCCAGCAGCTTCGGACAAAACGGGGAGACCCAGTACTTC.

This clonotype was seen repeatedly, ten times or more. V gene TRBV29-1 combines with J gene TRBJ1-2, with D hard to call. The V gene's germline CDR1 is SQVTM and CDR2 ANQGSEA. Deletions cut 4 bases from V and 0 bases from J, with 6 bases between. The CDR3 consists of 12 residues. The CDR3 spells CSVGSPNYGYTF. CDR3 nucleotide sequence: TGCAGCGTTGGCAGTCCTAACTATGGCTACACCTTC.

This clonotype was found many times. This rearrangement joins TRBV5-8 to TRBJ1-5; TRBD1 might be the D (5 bases). The ends were cut back, 9 bases at V and 0 bases at J, with 13 bases in the middle. The length of the CDR3 is 14 residues. In germline, CDR1 is SGHTS, CDR2 YDEGEE. The CDR3 region is CATYGGASNQPQHF. The CDR3 nucleotides read TGTGCCACTTATGGTGGGGCTAGCAATCAGCCCCAGCATTTT.

This clonotype was observed a few times. The chain employs TRBV6-5 and TRBJ1-1; TRBD1 aligns across 7 bases. Germline CDR1 and CDR2: MNHEY and SVGAGI. J lost 8 bases, V lost 2 bases, and 2 bases had no gene match. The CDR3 is made up of 12 amino acids. CDR3 bases: TGTGCCAGCAGTTACAAGACAGGGGAAGCTTTCTTT. Translation: CASSYKTGEAFF.

The genes are TRBV11-2 and TRBJ2-5, with a weak D call TRBD2 (5 bases). V lost 5 bases and J lost 5, with 33 bases in between. This CDR3 region has 20 residues. The germline gives CDR1 SGHAT, CDR2 FQNNGV. The CDR3 is CASSNRWGAERSLFLETQYF. CDR3 bases: TGTGCCAGCAGCAATCGTTGGGGAGCGGAAAGGTCCCTTTTTTTGGAGACCCAGTACTTC. The variable domain in full, completed from reference TRBV11-2 and TRBJ2-5, reads EAGVAQSPRYKIIEKRQSVAFWCNPISGHATLYWYQQILGQGPKLLIQFQNNGVVDDSQLPKDRFSAERLKGVDSTLKIQPAKLEDSAVYLCASSNRWGAERSLFLETQYFGPGTRLLVL.

This clonotype was observed at least ten times. This chain links TRBV5-4 with TRBJ2-2; 7 nucleotides line up with TRBD1. This CDR3 has 16 residues. Losses at the gene ends were 5 bases for V and 4 bases for J; bases not matched to a gene: 11. Germline V CDR1 and CDR2: SGHNT, YYREEE (reference sequence). The CDR3 sequence is CASSSGTDITTGELFF. The CDR3 region has the DNA TGTGCCAGCAGTTCCGGGACAGATATTACCACCGGGGAGCTGTTTTTT.

This clonotype was observed many times. The rearrangement uses TRBV5-6 and TRBJ2-3, with TRBD1 identical over 8 bases. Germline V gives CDR1 SGHDT, CDR2 YYEEEE. The ends lost 4 bases at V and 2 bases at J; junction bases unmatched: 9. The CDR3 consists of 16 residues. The CDR3 DNA is TGTGCCAGCAGCGAGACAGGGGCCGGGTCCACAGATACGCAGTATTTT. This gives the protein CASSETGAGSTDTQYF.

Many counts were recorded for this clonotype. This rearrangement joins TRBV6-5 to TRBJ2-2; possibly TRBD1 for D (5 bases). The CDR3 contains 13 residues. The germline V and J ends were trimmed by 8 bases and 6 bases, with 13 bases remaining between them. CDR1 is MNHEY and CDR2 is SVGAGI in the germline V gene. CDR3 in amino acids: CASRDLGAGELFF. In nucleotides, the CDR3 is TGTGCCAGCCGAGATCTAGGGGCCGGGGAGCTGTTTTTT.

This clonotype appeared many times. CDR3 bases: TGTGCCAGCAGCTTAGTAGGGAGGCTGGACAGTCGGGGAGGCAATCAGCCCCAGCATTTT. It codes for CASSLVGRLDSRGGNQPQHF. V gene TRBV7-8 combines with J gene TRBJ1-5; tentatively, D is TRBD1 (6 bases). The CDR3 totals 20 residues. Trimming left V 1 base short and J 2 bases short, with 24 bases between. CDR1 and CDR2 from the germline V gene are SGHVS and FQNEAQ.

This clonotype was found many times. The CDR3 here is CAISEFRGTTGELFF. The CDR3 DNA follows: TGTGCCATCAGTGAGTTTCGGGGGACCACCGGGGAGCTGTTTTTT. The chain combines TRBV10-3 with TRBJ2-2; D might be TRBD2 (6 bases). CDR3 length: 15 amino acids. Per the germline V gene, CDR1 is ENHRY and CDR2 is SYGVKD. Trimming stripped 1 base from V and 4 bases from J, with 10 bases between.

The V and J genes are TRBV7-6 and TRBJ2-5; 9 nucleotides agree with TRBD2. Germline V gene data show CDR1 as SGHVS and CDR2 as FNYEAQ. V shed 7 bases, J shed 4 bases, and the junction held 7 bases outside the gene matches. CDR3 length equals 14 residues. The CDR3, as DNA: TGTGCCAGCAAGCCAGCGGGGGGAGGAGAGACCCAGTACTTC. It yields the protein CASKPAGGGETQYF. The complete variable domain, with remaining parts taken from reference TRBV7-6 and TRBJ2-5, reads GAGVSQSPRYKVTKRGQDVALRCDPISGHVSLYWYRQALGQGPEFLTYFNYEAQQDKSGLPNDRFSAERPEGSISTLTIQRTEQRDSAMYRCASKPAGGGETQYFGPGTRLLVL.

There are many counts of this clonotype. The chain employs TRBV11-2 and TRBJ1-1; unclear D gene. The V end lost 2 bases, the J end lost 0 bases, and 7 bases lay between the germline ends. Germline V lookup: CDR1 SGHAT, CDR2 FQNNGV. The CDR3 length is 14 residues. The CDR3 sequence: CASSLSGVNTEAFF. The DNA of the CDR3 is TGTGCCAGCAGCTTATCCGGGGTGAACACTGAAGCTTTCTTT. Full variable domain (remainder filled in from reference TRBV11-2 and TRBJ1-1): EAGVAQSPRYKIIEKRQSVAFWCNPISGHATLYWYQQILGQGPKLLIQFQNNGVVDDSQLPKDRFSAERLKGVDSTLKIQPAKLEDSAVYLCASSLSGVNTEAFFGQGTRLTVV.

This clonotype was seen a handful of times. The chain joins TRBV6-1 to TRBJ1-3; a possible D gene is TRBD1 (5 bases). The CDR3 consists of 14 residues. Germline V gene data show CDR1 as MNHNS and CDR2 as SASEGT. The V end lost 4 bases, the J end lost 4 bases, and 11 bases lay between the germline ends. CDR3 in DNA: TGTGCCAGCAGTGTTTCGGGGGAAGGAAACACCATATATTTT. Protein product: CASSVSGEGNTIYF.